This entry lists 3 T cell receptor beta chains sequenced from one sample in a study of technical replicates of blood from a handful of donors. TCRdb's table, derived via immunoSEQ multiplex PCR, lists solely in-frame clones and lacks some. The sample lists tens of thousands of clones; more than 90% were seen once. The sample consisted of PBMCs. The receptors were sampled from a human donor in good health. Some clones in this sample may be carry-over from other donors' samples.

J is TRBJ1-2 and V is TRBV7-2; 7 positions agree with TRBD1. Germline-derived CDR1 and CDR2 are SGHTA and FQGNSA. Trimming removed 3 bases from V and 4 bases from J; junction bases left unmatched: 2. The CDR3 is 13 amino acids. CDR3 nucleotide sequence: TGTGCCAGCAGCTTCAGGGGGGTCTATGGCTACACCTTC. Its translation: CASSFRGVYGYTF.

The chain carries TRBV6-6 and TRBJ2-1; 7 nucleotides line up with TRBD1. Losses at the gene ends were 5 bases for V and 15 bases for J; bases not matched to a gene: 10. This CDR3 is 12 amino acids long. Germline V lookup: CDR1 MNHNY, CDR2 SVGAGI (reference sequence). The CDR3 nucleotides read TGTGCCAGCAGTCCCGACAGGGTTATCTTGTTCTTC. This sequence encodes CASSPDRVILFF.

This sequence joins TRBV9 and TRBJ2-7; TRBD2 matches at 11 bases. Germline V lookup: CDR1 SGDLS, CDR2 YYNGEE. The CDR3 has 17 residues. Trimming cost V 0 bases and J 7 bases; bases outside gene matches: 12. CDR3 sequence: CASSVDLAGGPGGEQYF. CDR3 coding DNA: TGTGCCAGCAGCGTAGATTTAGCGGGAGGGCCTGGTGGGGAGCAGTACTTC. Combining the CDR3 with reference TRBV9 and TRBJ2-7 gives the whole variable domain DSGVTQTPKHLITATGQRVTLRCSPRSGDLSVYWYQQSLDQGLQFLIQYYNGEERAKGNILERFSAQQFPDLHSELNLSSLELGDSALYFCASSVDLAGGPGGEQYFGPGTRLTVT.